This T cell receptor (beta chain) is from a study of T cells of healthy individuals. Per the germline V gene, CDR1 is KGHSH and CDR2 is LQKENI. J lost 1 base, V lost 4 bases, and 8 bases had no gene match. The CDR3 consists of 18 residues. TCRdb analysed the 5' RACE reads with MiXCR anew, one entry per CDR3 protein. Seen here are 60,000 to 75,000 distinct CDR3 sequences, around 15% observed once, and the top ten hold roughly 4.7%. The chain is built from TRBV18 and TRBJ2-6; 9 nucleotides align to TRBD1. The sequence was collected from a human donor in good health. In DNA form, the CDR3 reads TGTGCCAGCTCACGGTCCGGGACAGGGAATTCTGGGGCCAACGTCCTGACTTTC. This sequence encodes CASSRSGTGNSGANVLTF.